Below, one T cell receptor (beta chain) is given with its context. Its antigen is not known. The treatment denotes: roughly 19 received Ad26.COV2.S at low or high dose, single or two shots; 5 received placebo; per-sample allocation not given. Samples analyzed were those drawn on day 63 after the first vaccine or placebo injection. An adult donor aged 18-55 years was enrolled in Boston. The sample belongs to a study of Ad26.COV2.S vaccination and SARS-CoV-2 variants. Overall study: Intramuscularly, Ad26.COV2.S was given either once or twice, 56 days apart. Study-level points and caveats: People who got the vaccine had more spike-specific TCR breadth than people who got placebo. Non-spike TCR breadth was similar in vaccine and placebo recipients.

Clones were read by immunoSEQ multiplex PCR, and TCRdb kept only the in-frame ones, dropping some. The sample holds about 250,000 clones, roughly 86% seen once. This specimen consisted of peripheral blood, obtained in a trial of Ad26.COV2.S vaccine versus placebo. The TCR comes from a person between 18 and 59 years old who received the Ad26.COV2.S COVID-19 vaccine or a placebo.

The CDR3 DNA is TGCAGTGCTAAACTACAGGGACCCCTCCACTTT. This encodes CSAKLQGPLHF. J is TRBJ1-6 and V is TRBV20-1; a weak D match, TRBD1 (6 bases). Germline CDR1 is DFQATT and CDR2 is SNEGSKA (reference sequence). Deletions cut 4 bases from V and 12 bases from J, with 10 bases between. The CDR3 is 11 amino acids.